This TCR beta chain derives from a study of control samples from healthy donors and cancer patients. Clones were read by immunoSEQ multiplex PCR, and TCRdb kept only the in-frame ones, dropping some. The top ten hold 19% of the sample, which has roughly 88,000 clones, 70% to 90% seen once. The sequence was collected from a man aged 30-40 years in good health. The sequencing input was blood.

Here the CDR3 DNA reads TGCGCCAGCAGCTTGAACCCGGGACTAGCGGGGCTCTACAATGAGCAGTTCTTC. It specifies CASSLNPGLAGLYNEQFF. The chain has TRBV5-1 and TRBJ2-1; 13 bases are shared with TRBD2. The CDR3 spans 18 residues. V was pared by 1 base and J by 3 bases, with 7 bases of the junction left unmatched. CDR1 and CDR2 (germline): SGHRS, YFSETQ.